This T cell receptor beta chain is from a study of blood T cell repertoires in COVID-19. The protocol was immunoSEQ multiplex PCR, while the TCRdb copy is restricted to in-frame clones and leaves out a portion. The top ten hold less than 4% of the sample, which has about 320,000 clones, roughly 90% seen once. V was clipped by 5 bases and J by 2 bases, with 7 bases between them. Germline CDR1 is SNHLY and CDR2 is FYNNEI. The CDR3 totals 12 residues. The chain uses TRBV2 and TRBJ2-7; D is ambiguous. The sample comprised PBMCs or T cells enriched from blood (not recorded which). This TCR was recovered from a woman under 40 who had been exposed to COVID-19. The CDR3 sequence is CASSLPPYEQYF. CDR3 nucleotide sequence: TGTGCCAGCAGTCTCCCCCCCTACGAGCAGTACTTC.